Here is one T cell receptor beta chain with its context. What it binds is unknown. PCR was performed using 60 Vbeta and 13 Jbeta primers. Sequencing used immunoSEQ multiplex PCR; TCRdb keeps in-frame clones, though not all of them. The sample records 140,000 to 150,000 clones, around 70% being singletons. This sample was included in a study of cytomegalovirus exposure and HLA in healthy donors. The study's findings and limits: Later on, a genetic analysis was performed. It linked a missense variant in DCLRE1C with V- and J-gene trimming of TCR beta.

Each donor's status was that of a healthy bone marrow donor. The CDR3 totals 15 residues. With 3 bases removed from V and 10 bases from J, the gap between germline ends came to 22 bases. Germline V gene lookup returns CDR1 SGHNT and CDR2 YYREEE (reference sequence). The V and J genes are TRBV5-4 and TRBJ1-1, with D perhaps TRBD1 (6 bases). Sequencing used PBMCs. This TCR derives from a woman aged 55-69 years in good health and CMV-seropositive. The DNA for the CDR3 is TGTGCCAGCAGCTCAAATAAGGACAGTACAATCGGAGCTTTCTTT. Translated, it gives CASSSNKDSTIGAFF. Variable domain in full (rest from reference TRBV5-4 and TRBJ1-1): ETGVTQSPTHLIKTRGQQVTLRCSSQSGHNTVSWYQQALGQGPQFIFQYYREEENGRGNFPPRFSGLQFPNYSSELNVNALELDDSALYLCASSSNKDSTIGAFFGQGTRLTVV.